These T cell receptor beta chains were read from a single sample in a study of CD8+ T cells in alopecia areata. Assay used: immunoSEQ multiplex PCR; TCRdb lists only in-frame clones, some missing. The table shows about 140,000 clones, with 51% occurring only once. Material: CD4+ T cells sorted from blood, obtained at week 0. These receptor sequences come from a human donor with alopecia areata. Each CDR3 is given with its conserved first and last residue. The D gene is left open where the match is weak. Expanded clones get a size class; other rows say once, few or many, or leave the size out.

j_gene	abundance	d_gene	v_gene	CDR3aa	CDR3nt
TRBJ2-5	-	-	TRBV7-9	CASSLGGASETQYF	TGTGCCAGCAGCTTAGGGGGGGCGAGTGAGACCCAGTACTTC
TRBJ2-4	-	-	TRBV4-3	CASSQDEGTIQYF	TGCGCCAGCAGCCAAGACGAGGGAACCATTCAGTACTTC
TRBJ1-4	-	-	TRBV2	CASDGSAATNEKLFF	TGTGCCAGCGACGGGTCAGCTGCAACTAATGAAAAACTGTTTTTT
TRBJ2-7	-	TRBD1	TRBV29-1	CSAWTGGVYEQYF	TGCAGCGCTTGGACAGGGGGTGTCTACGAGCAGTACTTC
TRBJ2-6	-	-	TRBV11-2	CASSFALNPSGANVLTF	TGTGCCAGCAGCTTTGCACTGAACCCCTCTGGGGCCAACGTCCTGACTTTC
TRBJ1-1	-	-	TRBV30	CAWSPWGARTEAFF	TGTGCCTGGAGCCCCTGGGGGGCGAGGACTGAAGCTTTCTTT
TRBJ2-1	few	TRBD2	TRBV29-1	CSVGAGGPIEQFF	TGCAGCGTTGGAGCGGGAGGGCCCATTGAGCAGTTCTTC
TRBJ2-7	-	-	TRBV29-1	CSVPRDGSSYEQYF	TGCAGCGTCCCCCGGGACGGCTCTTCCTACGAGCAGTACTTC
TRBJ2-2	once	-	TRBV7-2	CASSPEGFGELFF	TGTGCCAGCAGCCCGGAGGGGTTCGGGGAGCTGTTTTTT
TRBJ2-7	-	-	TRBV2	CASGTEQYF	TGTGCCAGCGGGACCGAGCAGTACTTC
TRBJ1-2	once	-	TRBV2	CASTKGSLNYGYTF	TGTGCCAGCACCAAGGGGTCTCTCAACTATGGCTACACCTTC
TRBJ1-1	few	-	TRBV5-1	CASSSPLQNTEAFF	TGCGCCAGCAGCTCCCCCTTGCAGAACACTGAAGCTTTCTTT
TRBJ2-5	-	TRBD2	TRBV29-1	CSVGGLAGTETQYF	TGCAGCGTTGGGGGACTAGCGGGAACGGAGACCCAGTACTTC
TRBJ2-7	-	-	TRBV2	CASRYIEQYF	TGTGCCAGCAGGTATATCGAGCAGTACTTC
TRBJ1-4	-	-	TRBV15	CATAIPNEKLFF	TGTGCCACCGCGATACCTAATGAAAAACTGTTTTTT